Below are 3 T cell receptor beta chains sequenced from a single sample in a study of cytomegalovirus exposure and HLA in healthy donors. Researchers ran the PCR with 60 Vbeta and 13 Jbeta primers. Assay used: immunoSEQ multiplex PCR; TCRdb lists only in-frame clones, some missing. The sample includes about 160,000 clones, roughly 80% of them seen just once. Sequences were obtained from PBMCs. The receptors stem from a man in his thirties or forties in good health and CMV-seronegative.

This chain links TRBV7-2 with TRBJ2-7; no clear D gene. Germline V lookup: CDR1 SGHTA, CDR2 FQGNSA. The CDR3 has 12 residues. With 5 bases removed from V and 1 base from J, the gap between germline ends came to 6 bases. Written as DNA, the CDR3 is TGTGCCAGCAGCCCCCCTTCCTACGAGCAGTACTTC. Protein product: CASSPPSYEQYF. The whole variable domain, remainder taken from reference TRBV7-2 and TRBJ2-7, is GAGVSQSPSNKVTEKGKDVELRCDPISGHTALYWYRQSLGQGLEFLIYFQGNSAPDKSGLPSDRFSAERTGGSVSTLTIQRTQQEDSAVYLCASSPPSYEQYFGPGTRLTVT.

This clone was observed a few times. The chain combines TRBV7-6 with TRBJ2-7, with TRBD2 as a possible D gene (6 bases). The V gene lost 0 bases and the J gene lost 3 bases, with 12 bases spanning the gap. The CDR3 totals 15 residues. The germline CDR1 and CDR2 sequences are SGHVS and FNYEAQ. The CDR3 DNA is TGTGCCAGCAGCTTAGCGGGTAGCGGAAGCTACGAGCAGTACTTC. Translation gives CASSLAGSGSYEQYF.

CDR3 in DNA: TGTGCCAGCAGCTTTCTCGCGGGGGGCACAGATACGCAGTATTTT. This translates into CASSFLAGGTDTQYF. The gene calls are TRBV7-3 and TRBJ2-3, with 7 nucleotides matching TRBD2. CDR1 SGHTA and CDR2 FQGTGA come from the germline V gene. V lost 3 bases, J lost 1 base, and 4 bases stayed unmatched. CDR3 length: 15 residues.